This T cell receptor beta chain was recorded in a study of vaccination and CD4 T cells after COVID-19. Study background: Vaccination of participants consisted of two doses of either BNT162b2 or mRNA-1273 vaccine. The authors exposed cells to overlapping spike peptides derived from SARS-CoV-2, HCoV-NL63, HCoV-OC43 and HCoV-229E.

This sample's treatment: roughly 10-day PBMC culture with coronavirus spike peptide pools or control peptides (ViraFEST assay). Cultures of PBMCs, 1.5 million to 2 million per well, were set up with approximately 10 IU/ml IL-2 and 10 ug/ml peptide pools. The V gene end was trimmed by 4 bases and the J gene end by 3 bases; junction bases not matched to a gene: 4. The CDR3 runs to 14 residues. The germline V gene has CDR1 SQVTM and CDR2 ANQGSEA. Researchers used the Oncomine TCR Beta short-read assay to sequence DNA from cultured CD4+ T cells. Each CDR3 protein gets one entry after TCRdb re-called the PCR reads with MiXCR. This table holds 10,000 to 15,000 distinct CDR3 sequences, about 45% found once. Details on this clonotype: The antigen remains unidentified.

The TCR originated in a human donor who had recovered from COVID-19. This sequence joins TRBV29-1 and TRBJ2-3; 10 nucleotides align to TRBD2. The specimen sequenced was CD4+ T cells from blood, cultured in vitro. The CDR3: CSVVSGRETDTQYF. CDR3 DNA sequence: TGCAGCGTTGTAAGCGGGAGGGAAACAGATACGCAGTATTTT.